These 28 T cell receptor beta chains originate from one sample sequenced in a study of T cell repertoires in cytomegalovirus infection. TCRdb passed the reads through MiXCR, listing each CDR3 protein once. The sample lists roughly 230,000 distinct CDR3 sequences; about 18% were seen once. Source material: CD8+ T cells from PBMCs. Source of these receptors: a human donor in good health (CMV status not recorded). Some clones in this sample may be carry-over from other donors' samples.

This chain uses TRBV12-3 or TRBV12-4 with TRBJ1-2; D is perhaps TRBD1 (5 bases). The CDR3 totals 14 residues. Trimming cost V 10 bases and J 6 bases, with 21 bases left between them. CDR3: CATKVLGREDGYTF. The CDR3 nucleotides are TGTGCCACTAAAGTCCTGGGCAGGGAAGATGGCTACACCTTC.

The J gene is TRBJ1-1, the V gene TRBV29-1; D might be TRBD1 (6 bases). The CDR3 is 13 residues long. V was cut by 5 bases and J by 6 bases, with 16 bases left in between. Germline V gene lookup returns CDR1 SQVTM and CDR2 ANQGSEA. The CDR3 region is CSVLFTGTAEAFF. DNA for the CDR3: TGCAGCGTTCTATTTACAGGGACCGCTGAAGCTTTCTTT.

This clonotype was seen many times. The chain links TRBV7-2 to TRBJ2-1; 7 nucleotides line up with TRBD2. The CDR3 spans 13 residues. After removal of 0 bases from V and 10 bases from J, the junction contained 3 bases not matched to a gene. Germline V gene lookup returns CDR1 SGHTA and CDR2 FQGNSA. This CDR3 is CASSLAGGSEQFF. DNA for the CDR3: TGTGCCAGCAGCTTAGCGGGGGGGTCCGAGCAGTTCTTC.

The sample holds a few counts of this clonotype. The CDR3 sequence is CASSSPPYNTGELFF. CDR3 coding DNA: TGTGCCAGCAGCTCCCCCCCATATAACACCGGGGAGCTGTTTTTT. This chain links TRBV7-9 with TRBJ2-2; unclear D gene. CDR1 and CDR2 from the germline V gene are SEHNR and FQNEAQ (reference sequence). The CDR3 is 15 amino acids. V shed 4 bases and J shed 2 bases, with 11 bases lying between them.

This clonotype has only one observation. V is TRBV9 and J is TRBJ2-1, with 7 bases that match TRBD2. This CDR3 has 15 amino acids. Germline assignment: CDR1 SGDLS and CDR2 YYNGEE. The V gene end was trimmed by 4 bases and the J gene end by 6 bases; junction bases not matched to a gene: 10. CDR3: CASSPWASGGNEQFF. CDR3 DNA sequence: TGTGCCAGCAGCCCTTGGGCTAGCGGAGGCAATGAGCAGTTCTTC.

This clonotype turned up a few times. The rearrangement uses TRBV6-6 and TRBJ1-6, with D perhaps TRBD1 (5 bases). From germline, CDR1 is MNHNY and CDR2 SVGAGI (reference sequence). Trimming left V 0 bases short and J 9 bases short, with 21 bases between. CDR3 length equals 18 residues. CDR3 bases: TGTGCCAGCAGTTACTCGAGATCGGGGGGTCTTTTGGGTTCACCCCTCCACTTT. This gives the protein CASSYSRSGGLLGSPLHF.

This clonotype was seen a few times. V is TRBV28 and J is TRBJ2-3; 10 nucleotides match TRBD2. The CDR3 has 14 amino acids. V trimming: 1 base; J trimming: 5 bases; junction bases outside the gene matches: 0. CDR1 is MDHEN, CDR2 SYDVKM, per germline. The CDR3 loop reads CASSLLAGGDTQYF. Here the CDR3 DNA reads TGTGCCAGCAGTTTATTAGCGGGGGGAGATACGCAGTATTTT.

Ten or more counts support this clonotype. This chain uses TRBV27 with TRBJ1-5; no clear D. Germline loops: CDR1 MNHEY, CDR2 SMNVEV (reference sequence). Trimming removed 4 bases from V and 3 bases from J, with 10 bases in between. The CDR3 consists of 14 residues. The DNA of the CDR3 is TGTGCCAGCAGTTCCGGACGGTACAATCAGCCCCAGCATTTT. It yields the protein CASSSGRYNQPQHF.

This clonotype was observed a handful of times. The chain combines TRBV28 with TRBJ2-5; D perhaps matches TRBD1 (6 bases). The germline V gene encodes CDR1 MDHEN and CDR2 SYDVKM. V lost 1 base and J lost 5, with 14 bases in between. The CDR3 length is 15 residues. CDR3 sequence: CASSLYQQGLETQYF. CDR3 nucleotide sequence: TGTGCCAGCAGTTTATACCAACAGGGTCTCGAGACCCAGTACTTC. Full variable domain (outside the CDR3, taken from reference TRBV28 and TRBJ2-5): DVKVTQSSRYLVKRTGEKVFLECVQDMDHENMFWYRQDPGLGLRLIYFSYDVKMKEKGDIPEGYSVSREKKERFSLILESASTNQTSMYLCASSLYQQGLETQYFGPGTRLLVL.

The chain links TRBV5-6 to TRBJ2-1; D is unresolved. The CDR3 runs to 14 residues. Trimming took 4 bases from V and 2 from J, leaving 10 bases between them. Germline V gene sequence: CDR1 SGHDT, CDR2 YYEEEE. In DNA form, the CDR3 reads TGTGCCAGCAGCCCCGTTCGGCCCTACAATGAGCAGTTCTTC. Protein: CASSPVRPYNEQFF.

This clonotype was counted only a few times. CDR3 amino acids: CASSPLLYQPQHF. The CDR3 region has the DNA TGTGCCAGCAGCCCTCTCCTTTATCAGCCCCAGCATTTT. The rearrangement uses TRBV12-3 or TRBV12-4 and TRBJ1-5; D unclear. With 6 bases removed from V and 5 bases from J, the gap between germline ends came to 11 bases. This CDR3 is 13 amino acids long.

The chain employs TRBV4-1 and TRBJ1-1, with D possibly being TRBD1 (5 bases). This CDR3 contains 18 residues. Trimming removed 0 bases from V and 3 bases from J, with 20 bases in between. Germline V gives CDR1 MGHRA, CDR2 YSYEKL. Here the CDR3 DNA reads TGCGCCAGCAGCCAAGATCCGGTGGGGCCCTTAATTCACACTGAAGCTTTCTTT. Amino acid sequence: CASSQDPVGPLIHTEAFF.

This clonotype was seen ten or more times. The chain carries TRBV6-5 and TRBJ1-5, with 8 bases identical to TRBD1. CDR1 and CDR2 (germline): MNHEY, SVGAGI. This CDR3 is built from 14 residues. The ends lost 2 bases at V and 7 bases at J; junction bases unmatched: 4. The CDR3 sequence: CASSYGQGFQPQHF. The CDR3 nucleotides are TGTGCCAGCAGTTACGGACAGGGTTTCCAGCCCCAGCATTTT.

This clonotype occurred a few times. V is TRBV10-3 and J is TRBJ1-2; no definite D call. Trimming cost V 4 bases and J 0 bases, with 12 bases left between them. The V gene's germline CDR1 is ENHRY and CDR2 SYGVKD. This CDR3 spans 15 amino acids. In nucleotides, the CDR3 is TGTGCCATCAGTGGGACGGCTTTAGCTAACTATGGCTACACCTTC. Translating gives CAISGTALANYGYTF.

This clonotype occurred a few times. The CDR3 DNA reads as TGTGCCAGTAGTATCGACAGTGCCTCGAACACTGAAGCTTTCTTT. Protein: CASSIDSASNTEAFF. The chain is built from TRBV19 and TRBJ1-1, with a possible D match to TRBD1 (5 bases). Germline CDR1 and CDR2: LNHDA and SQIVND (reference sequence). The CDR3 runs to 15 residues. The V gene lost 3 bases and the J gene lost 1 base, with 12 bases spanning the gap.

This clonotype was counted only a few times. The chain joins TRBV7-8 to TRBJ1-4; D might be TRBD1 (5 bases). Germline V gene sequence: CDR1 SGHVS, CDR2 FQNEAQ. V gave up 2 bases and J gave up 4 bases, with 17 bases separating them. This CDR3 is built from 17 residues. The CDR3 DNA sequence: TGTGCCAGCAGCTTACTTTACCCCGAGGGGATTAATGAAAAACTGTTTTTT. Translating it yields CASSLLYPEGINEKLFF.

This chain connects TRBV5-6 to TRBJ2-1, with 11 positions matching TRBD2. The junction had 12 bases not matched to a gene; V was cut back by 3 bases and J by 10 bases. CDR1 and CDR2 from the germline V gene are SGHDT and YYEEEE. This CDR3 comprises 16 residues. The CDR3 spells CASSYKTSGAFGEQFF. DNA for the CDR3: TGTGCCAGCAGCTACAAGACTAGCGGGGCTTTCGGGGAGCAGTTCTTC.

There are many counts of this clonotype. The gene calls are TRBV2 and TRBJ2-7, with D perhaps matching TRBD1 or TRBD2 (5 bases each). CDR1 is SNHLY and CDR2 is FYNNEI in the germline V gene. With 3 bases removed from V and 2 bases from J, the gap between germline ends came to 8 bases. The CDR3 is 13 residues long. The CDR3 nucleotides read TGTGCCAGCAGTGACCTGGGGGCCTACGAGCAGTACTTC. This sequence encodes CASSDLGAYEQYF.

In this sample, this clonotype turned up many times. This chain connects TRBV7-6 to TRBJ1-6; D unresolved. The CDR3 consists of 15 residues. Germline values: CDR1 SGHVS, CDR2 FNYEAQ. Trimming cost V 5 bases and J 7 bases, with 15 bases left between them. The CDR3 here is CASSAGRLGNSPLHF. In DNA, the CDR3 is TGTGCCAGCAGCGCAGGAAGGTTAGGAAATTCACCCCTCCACTTT.

This clonotype came up a few times. V gene TRBV29-1 combines with J gene TRBJ2-1; TRBD2 might be the D (5 bases). CDR3 length equals 16 residues. Trimming shortened V by 0 bases and J by 5 bases, and 17 bases separated the two germline ends. From germline, CDR1 is SQVTM and CDR2 ANQGSEA. Written as DNA, the CDR3 is TGCAGCGTTGAAGATTGGACCGGGCTGGAGGACAATGAGCAGTTCTTC. Translation gives CSVEDWTGLEDNEQFF.

This clonotype was recorded many times. The V call is TRBV14, the J call TRBJ1-6; tentative D call: TRBD1 (6 bases). Trimming shortened V by 1 base and J by 15 bases, and 16 bases separated the two germline ends. CDR3 length equals 14 residues. CDR1 is SGHDN, CDR2 FVKESK, per germline. CDR3 amino acids: CASSQAPTQGYLHF. The CDR3 DNA sequence: TGTGCCAGCAGCCAAGCCCCCACACAGGGTTACCTCCACTTT.

This clonotype was detected only a few times. This CDR3 is CASSGLAGGNGETQYF. Written as DNA, the CDR3 is TGTGCCAGCAGTGGACTAGCGGGGGGGAACGGAGAGACCCAGTACTTC. This chain links TRBV2 with TRBJ2-5, with 14 bases fitting TRBD2. From germline, CDR1 is SNHLY and CDR2 FYNNEI. This CDR3 comprises 16 residues. V dropped 4 bases and J dropped 4; count of bases not matched to a gene: 5.

This clonotype appeared a few times. The chain combines TRBV4-1 with TRBJ1-5, with D possibly TRBD1 on 5 matching bases. Germline V gene lookup returns CDR1 MGHRA and CDR2 YSYEKL. This CDR3 comprises 16 residues. Trimming stripped 4 bases from V and 2 bases from J, with 15 bases between. The CDR3 DNA sequence: TGCGCCAGCAGCCCCGCCGCTCGGGGGGGCAATCAGCCCCAGCATTTT. The encoded protein is CASSPAARGGNQPQHF.

The V and J genes are TRBV7-6 and TRBJ2-5, with TRBD2 matching 15 bases. CDR1 SGHVS and CDR2 FNYEAQ come from the germline V gene. The CDR3 runs to 17 residues. V lost 5 bases and J lost 5; bases outside the gene matches: 9. CDR3 residues: CASSARRTSGGGETQYF. The CDR3 DNA reads as TGTGCCAGCAGCGCGCGACGGACTAGCGGGGGGGGGGAGACCCAGTACTTC.

The chain has TRBV4-2 and TRBJ1-1; weak D call: TRBD1 (6 bases). Germline V gene lookup returns CDR1 LGHNA and CDR2 YNFKEQ. The CDR3 consists of 16 residues. V dropped 7 bases and J dropped 0 bases, with 18 bases sitting between them. The CDR3 region is CASKLGTGTLNTEAFF. In nucleotides, the CDR3 is TGTGCCAGCAAACTGGGAACCGGGACACTGAACACTGAAGCTTTCTTT.

This clonotype was picked up many times. The chain carries TRBV7-9 and TRBJ2-7, with D unresolved. Germline lookup yields CDR1 SEHNR and CDR2 FQNEAQ (reference sequence). The V end was cut by 5 bases, the J end by 0 bases, with 8 bases between. The CDR3 spans 13 residues. CDR3 in DNA: TGTGCCAGCAGCGCGACTCTCTCCTACGAGCAGTACTTC. Translation gives CASSATLSYEQYF. Filled out from reference TRBV7-9 and TRBJ2-7, the complete variable domain reads DTGVSQNPRHKITKRGQNVTFRCDPISEHNRLYWYRQTLGQGPEFLTYFQNEAQLEKSRLLSDRFSAERPKGSFSTLEIQRTEQGDSAMYLCASSATLSYEQYFGPGTRLTVT.

At least ten counts were recorded for this clonotype. The rearrangement joins TRBV7-6 to TRBJ1-4; D gene uncertain. CDR3 length: 13 residues. Trimming cost V 1 base and J 4 bases, with 4 bases left between them. CDR1 and CDR2 (germline): SGHVS, FNYEAQ. The CDR3 loop reads CASSLDNNEKLFF. DNA for the CDR3: TGTGCCAGCAGCTTAGACAATAATGAAAAACTGTTTTTT. The full variable domain, its missing parts supplied by reference TRBV7-6 and TRBJ1-4, is GAGVSQSPRYKVTKRGQDVALRCDPISGHVSLYWYRQALGQGPEFLTYFNYEAQQDKSGLPNDRFSAERPEGSISTLTIQRTEQRDSAMYRCASSLDNNEKLFFGSGTQLSVL.

In this sample, this clonotype turned up a few times. V is TRBV5-1 and J is TRBJ1-2, with D perhaps matching TRBD1 (5 bases). The CDR3 is made up of 16 amino acids. CDR1 SGHRS and CDR2 YFSETQ come from the germline V gene. Trimming removed 0 bases at V and 2 bases at J, with 14 bases between. In DNA, the CDR3 is TGCGCCAGCAGCTTGGCCGGCGGAGGGGAGAACTATGGCTACACCTTC. This gives the protein CASSLAGGGENYGYTF.